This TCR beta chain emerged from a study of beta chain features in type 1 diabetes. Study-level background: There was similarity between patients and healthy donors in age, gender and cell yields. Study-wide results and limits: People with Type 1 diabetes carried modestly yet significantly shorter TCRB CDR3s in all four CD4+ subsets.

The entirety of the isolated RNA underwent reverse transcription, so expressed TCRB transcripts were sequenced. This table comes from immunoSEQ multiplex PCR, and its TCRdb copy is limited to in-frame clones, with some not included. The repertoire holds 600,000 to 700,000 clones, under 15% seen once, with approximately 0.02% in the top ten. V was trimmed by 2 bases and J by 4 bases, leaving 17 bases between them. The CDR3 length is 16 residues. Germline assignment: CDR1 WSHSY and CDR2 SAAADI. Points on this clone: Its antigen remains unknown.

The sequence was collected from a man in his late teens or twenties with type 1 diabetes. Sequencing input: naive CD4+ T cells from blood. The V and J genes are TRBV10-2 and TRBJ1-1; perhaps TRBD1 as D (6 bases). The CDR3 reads CASSEPPGHIGTEAFF. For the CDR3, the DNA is TGCGCCAGCAGTGAGCCTCCGGGACACATAGGCACTGAAGCTTTCTTT.